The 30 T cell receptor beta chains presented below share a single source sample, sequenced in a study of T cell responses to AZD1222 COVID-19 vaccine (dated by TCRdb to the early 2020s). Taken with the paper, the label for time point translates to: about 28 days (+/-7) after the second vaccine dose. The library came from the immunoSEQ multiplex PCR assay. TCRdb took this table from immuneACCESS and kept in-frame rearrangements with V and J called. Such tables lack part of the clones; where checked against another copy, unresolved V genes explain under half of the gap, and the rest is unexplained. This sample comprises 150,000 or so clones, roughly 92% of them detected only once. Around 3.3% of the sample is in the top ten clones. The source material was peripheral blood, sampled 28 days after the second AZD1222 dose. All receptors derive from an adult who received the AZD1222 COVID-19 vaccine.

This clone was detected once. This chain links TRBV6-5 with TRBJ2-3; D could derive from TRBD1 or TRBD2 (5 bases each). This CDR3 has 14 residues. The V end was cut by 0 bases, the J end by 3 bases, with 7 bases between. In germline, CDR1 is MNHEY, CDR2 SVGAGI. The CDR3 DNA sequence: TGTGCCAGCAGTTACTCCAGGGAGACAGATACGCAGTATTTT. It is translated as CASSYSRETDTQYF.

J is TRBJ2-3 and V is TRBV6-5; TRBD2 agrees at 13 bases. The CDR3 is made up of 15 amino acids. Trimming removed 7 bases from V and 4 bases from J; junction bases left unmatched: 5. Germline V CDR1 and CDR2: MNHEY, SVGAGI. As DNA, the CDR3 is TGTGCCAGCATCCGGACTAGCGGGAGAGCAGATACGCAGTATTTT. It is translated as CASIRTSGRADTQYF.

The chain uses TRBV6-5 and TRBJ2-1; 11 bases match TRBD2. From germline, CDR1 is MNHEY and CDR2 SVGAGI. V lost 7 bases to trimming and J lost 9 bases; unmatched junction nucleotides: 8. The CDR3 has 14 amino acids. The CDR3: CASKELAGVGEQFF. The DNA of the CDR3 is TGTGCCAGCAAGGAACTAGCGGGAGTAGGTGAGCAGTTCTTC.

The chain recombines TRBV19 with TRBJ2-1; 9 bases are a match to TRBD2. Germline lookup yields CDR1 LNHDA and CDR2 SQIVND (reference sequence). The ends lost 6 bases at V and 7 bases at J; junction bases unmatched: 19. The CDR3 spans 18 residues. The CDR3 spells CASSAGVLAGIKRNEQFF. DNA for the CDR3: TGTGCCAGTAGCGCCGGTGTGCTAGCGGGAATTAAACGGAATGAGCAGTTCTTC. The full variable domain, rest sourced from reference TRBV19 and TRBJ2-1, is DGGITQSPKYLFRKEGQNVTLSCEQNLNHDAMYWYRQDPGQGLRLIYYSQIVNDFQKGDIAEGYSVSREKKESFPLTVTSAQKNPTAFYLCASSAGVLAGIKRNEQFFGPGTRLTVL.

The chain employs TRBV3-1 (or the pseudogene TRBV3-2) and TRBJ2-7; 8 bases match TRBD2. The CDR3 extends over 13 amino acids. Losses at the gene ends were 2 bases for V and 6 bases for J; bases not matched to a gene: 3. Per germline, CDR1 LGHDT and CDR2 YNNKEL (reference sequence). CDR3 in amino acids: CASSQRGGREQYF. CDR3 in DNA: TGTGCCAGCAGCCAACGGGGGGGGCGCGAGCAGTACTTC.

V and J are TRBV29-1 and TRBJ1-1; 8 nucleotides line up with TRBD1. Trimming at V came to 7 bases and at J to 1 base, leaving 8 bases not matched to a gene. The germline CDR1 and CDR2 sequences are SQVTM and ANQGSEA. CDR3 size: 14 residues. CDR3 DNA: TGCAGCGCCGACTCGGGACAGGCGAACACTGAAGCTTTCTTT. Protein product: CSADSGQANTEAFF.

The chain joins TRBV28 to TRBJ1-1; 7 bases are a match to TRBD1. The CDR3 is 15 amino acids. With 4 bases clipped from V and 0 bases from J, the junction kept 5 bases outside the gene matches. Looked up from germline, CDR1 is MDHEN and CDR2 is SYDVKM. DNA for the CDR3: TGTGCCAGCAGTTCAACAGGGGCCATGAACACTGAAGCTTTCTTT. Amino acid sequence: CASSSTGAMNTEAFF.

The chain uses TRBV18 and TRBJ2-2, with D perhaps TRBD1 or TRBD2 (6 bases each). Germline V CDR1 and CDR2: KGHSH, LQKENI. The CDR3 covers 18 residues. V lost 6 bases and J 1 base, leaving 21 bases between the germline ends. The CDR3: CASSKDGGNYLNTGELFF. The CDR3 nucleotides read TGTGCCAGCTCGAAAGACGGGGGCAACTACTTGAACACCGGGGAGCTGTTTTTT.

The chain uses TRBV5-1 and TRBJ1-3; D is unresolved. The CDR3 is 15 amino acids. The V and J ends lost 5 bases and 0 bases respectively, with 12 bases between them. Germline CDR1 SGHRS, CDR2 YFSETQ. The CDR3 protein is CASRFDIYSGNTIYF. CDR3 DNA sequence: TGCGCCAGCAGGTTCGATATTTACTCTGGAAACACCATATATTTT. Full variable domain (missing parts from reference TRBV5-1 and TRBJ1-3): KAGVTQTPRYLIKTRGQQVTLSCSPISGHRSVSWYQQTPGQGLQFLFEYFSETQRNKGNFPGRFSGRQFSNSRSEMNVSTLELGDSALYLCASRFDIYSGNTIYFGEGSWLTVV.

CDR3 protein: CASSPTSGLYTGELFF. In DNA, the CDR3 is TGTGCCAGCAGCCCAACTAGCGGGTTGTACACCGGGGAGCTGTTTTTT. The V call is TRBV28, the J call TRBJ2-2; TRBD2 matches 9 bases. This CDR3 is 16 amino acids long. V shed 6 bases and J 3 bases; nucleotides not matched to a gene: 8. Germline assignment: CDR1 MDHEN and CDR2 SYDVKM.

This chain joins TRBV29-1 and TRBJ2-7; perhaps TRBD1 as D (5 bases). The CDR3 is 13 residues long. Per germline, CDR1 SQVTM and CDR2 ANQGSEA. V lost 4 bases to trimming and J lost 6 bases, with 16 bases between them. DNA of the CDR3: TGCAGCGTTGCCGCGGCAGGGAACGGCGAGCAGTACTTC. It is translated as CSVAAAGNGEQYF.

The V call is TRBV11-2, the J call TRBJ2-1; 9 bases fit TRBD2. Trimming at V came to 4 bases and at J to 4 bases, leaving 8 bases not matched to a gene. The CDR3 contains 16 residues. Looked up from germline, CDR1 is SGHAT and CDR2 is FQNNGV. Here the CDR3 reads CASSSQGGRVYNEQFF. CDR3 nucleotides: TGTGCCAGCAGCTCCCAGGGCGGGAGGGTGTACAATGAGCAGTTCTTC.

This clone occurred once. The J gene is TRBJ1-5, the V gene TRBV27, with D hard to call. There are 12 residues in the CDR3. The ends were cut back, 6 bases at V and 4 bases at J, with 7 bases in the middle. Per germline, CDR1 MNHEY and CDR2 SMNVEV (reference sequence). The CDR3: CASRDPNQPQHF. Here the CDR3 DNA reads TGTGCCAGCAGGGATCCGAATCAGCCCCAGCATTTT.

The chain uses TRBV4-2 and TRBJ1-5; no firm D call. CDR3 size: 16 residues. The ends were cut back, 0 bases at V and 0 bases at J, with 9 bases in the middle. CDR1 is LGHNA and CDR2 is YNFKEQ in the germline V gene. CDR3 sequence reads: CASSQDRQASNQPQHF. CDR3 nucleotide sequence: TGTGCCAGCAGCCAAGACAGGCAGGCTAGCAATCAGCCCCAGCATTTT.

CDR3 in amino acids: CSVDGSGDQETQYF. The CDR3 nucleotides read TGCAGCGTTGATGGTAGCGGAGACCAAGAGACCCAGTACTTC. The V gene is TRBV29-1, the J gene TRBJ2-5; perhaps TRBD2 as D (6 bases). Per the germline V gene, CDR1 is SQVTM and CDR2 is ANQGSEA. This CDR3 contains 14 residues. Trimming took 3 bases from V and 0 from J, leaving 11 bases between them.

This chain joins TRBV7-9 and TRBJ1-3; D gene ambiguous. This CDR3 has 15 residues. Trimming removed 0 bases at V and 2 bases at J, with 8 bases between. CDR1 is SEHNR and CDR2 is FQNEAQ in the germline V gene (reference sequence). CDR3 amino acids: CASSLAAGTGNTIYF. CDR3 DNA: TGTGCCAGCAGCTTAGCGGCGGGGACTGGAAACACCATATATTTT.

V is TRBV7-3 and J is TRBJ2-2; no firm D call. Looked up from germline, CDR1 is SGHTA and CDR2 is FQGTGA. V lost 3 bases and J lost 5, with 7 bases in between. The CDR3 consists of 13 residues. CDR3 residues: CASSFTATGELFF. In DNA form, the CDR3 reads TGTGCCAGCAGCTTTACTGCGACCGGGGAGCTGTTTTTT. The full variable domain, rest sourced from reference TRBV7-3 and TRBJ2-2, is GAGVSQTPSNKVTEKGKYVELRCDPISGHTALYWYRQSLGQGPEFLIYFQGTGAADDSGLPNDRFFAVRPEGSVSTLKIQRTERGDSAVYLCASSFTATGELFFGEGSRLTVL.

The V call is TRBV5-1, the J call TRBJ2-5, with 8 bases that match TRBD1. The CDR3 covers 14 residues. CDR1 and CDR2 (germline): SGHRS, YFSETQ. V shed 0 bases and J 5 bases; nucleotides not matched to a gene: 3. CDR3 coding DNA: TGCGCCAGCAGCTTGGCCAGGGGGCTTGAGACCCAGTACTTC. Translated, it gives CASSLARGLETQYF.

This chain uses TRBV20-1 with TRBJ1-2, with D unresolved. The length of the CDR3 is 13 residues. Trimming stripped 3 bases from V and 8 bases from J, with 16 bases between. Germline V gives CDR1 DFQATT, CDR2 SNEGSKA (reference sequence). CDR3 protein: CSASTGNSIGYTF. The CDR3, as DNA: TGCAGTGCTAGTACGGGGAATTCGATCGGCTACACCTTC.

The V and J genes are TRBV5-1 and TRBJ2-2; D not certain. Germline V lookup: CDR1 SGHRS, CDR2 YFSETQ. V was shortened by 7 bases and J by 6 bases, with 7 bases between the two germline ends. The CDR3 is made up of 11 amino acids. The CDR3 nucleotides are TGCGCCAGCGGATGGGCCGGGGAGCTGTTTTTT. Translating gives CASGWAGELFF.

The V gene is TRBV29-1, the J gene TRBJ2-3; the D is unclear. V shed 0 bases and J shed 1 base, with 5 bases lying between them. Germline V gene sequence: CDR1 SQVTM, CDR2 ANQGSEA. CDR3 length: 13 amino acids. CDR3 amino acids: CSVEDTRTDTQYF. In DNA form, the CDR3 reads TGCAGCGTTGAAGATACCCGCACAGATACGCAGTATTTT.

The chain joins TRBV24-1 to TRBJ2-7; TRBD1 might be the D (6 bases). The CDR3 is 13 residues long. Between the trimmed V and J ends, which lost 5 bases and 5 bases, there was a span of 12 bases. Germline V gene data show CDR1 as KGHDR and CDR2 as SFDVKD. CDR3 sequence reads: CATSATGSHEQYF. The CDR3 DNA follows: TGTGCCACCAGTGCCACAGGGTCCCACGAGCAGTACTTC.

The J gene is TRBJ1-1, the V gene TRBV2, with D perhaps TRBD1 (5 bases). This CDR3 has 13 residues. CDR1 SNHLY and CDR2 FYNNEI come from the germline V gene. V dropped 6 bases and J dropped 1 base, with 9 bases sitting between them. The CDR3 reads CASSGDSNTEAFF. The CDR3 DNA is TGTGCCAGCAGCGGGGACTCGAACACTGAAGCTTTCTTT.

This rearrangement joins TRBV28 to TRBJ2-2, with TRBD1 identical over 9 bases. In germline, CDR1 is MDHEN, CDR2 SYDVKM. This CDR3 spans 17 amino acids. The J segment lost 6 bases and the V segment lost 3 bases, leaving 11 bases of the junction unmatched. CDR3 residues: CASSFWEQGARAGELFF. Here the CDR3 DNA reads TGTGCCAGCAGTTTTTGGGAACAGGGGGCTAGGGCCGGGGAGCTGTTTTTT.

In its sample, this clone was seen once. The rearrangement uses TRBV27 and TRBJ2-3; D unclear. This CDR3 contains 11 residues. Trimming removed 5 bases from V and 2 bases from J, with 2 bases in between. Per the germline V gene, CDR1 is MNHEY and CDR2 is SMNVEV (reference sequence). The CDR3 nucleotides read TGTGCCAGCAGTACCACAGATACGCAGTATTTT. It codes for CASSTTDTQYF.

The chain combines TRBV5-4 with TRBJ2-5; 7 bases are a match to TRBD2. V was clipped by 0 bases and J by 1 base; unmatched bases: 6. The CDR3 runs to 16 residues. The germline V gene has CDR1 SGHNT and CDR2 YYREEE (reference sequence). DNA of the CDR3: TGTGCCAGCAGCTTGGCCCCTAGCGGAGGCCAAGAGACCCAGTACTTC. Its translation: CASSLAPSGGQETQYF.

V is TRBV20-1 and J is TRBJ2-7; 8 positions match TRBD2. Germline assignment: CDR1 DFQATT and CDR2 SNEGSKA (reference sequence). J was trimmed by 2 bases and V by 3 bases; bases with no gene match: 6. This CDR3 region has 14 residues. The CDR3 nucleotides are TGCAGTGCTAGTCTTGGTAGCGGGACCTACGAGCAGTACTTC. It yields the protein CSASLGSGTYEQYF.

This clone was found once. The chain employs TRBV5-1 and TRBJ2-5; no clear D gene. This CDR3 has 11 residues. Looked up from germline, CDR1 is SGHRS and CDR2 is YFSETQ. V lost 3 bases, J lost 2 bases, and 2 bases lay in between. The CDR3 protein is CASSWQETQYF. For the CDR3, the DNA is TGCGCCAGCAGCTGGCAAGAGACCCAGTACTTC.

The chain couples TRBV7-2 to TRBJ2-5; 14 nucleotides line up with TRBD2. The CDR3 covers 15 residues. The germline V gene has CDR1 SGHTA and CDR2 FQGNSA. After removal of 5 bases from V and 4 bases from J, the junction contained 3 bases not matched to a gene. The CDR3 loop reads CASSEGLAGGETQYF. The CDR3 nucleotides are TGTGCCAGCAGCGAAGGACTAGCGGGAGGAGAGACCCAGTACTTC. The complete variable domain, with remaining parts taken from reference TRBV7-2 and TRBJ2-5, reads GAGVSQSPSNKVTEKGKDVELRCDPISGHTALYWYRQSLGQGLEFLIYFQGNSAPDKSGLPSDRFSAERTGGSVSTLTIQRTQQEDSAVYLCASSEGLAGGETQYFGPGTRLLVL.

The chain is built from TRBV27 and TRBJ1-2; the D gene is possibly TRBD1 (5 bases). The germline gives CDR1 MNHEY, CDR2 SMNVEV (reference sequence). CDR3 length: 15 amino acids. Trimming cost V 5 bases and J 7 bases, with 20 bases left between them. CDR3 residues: CASSTPGAGWGGYTF. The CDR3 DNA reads TGTGCCAGCAGTACCCCCGGGGCGGGTTGGGGTGGCTACACCTTC.